Below, 4 T cell receptor beta chains from the same sample are listed, as sequenced in a study of blood T cell repertoires in COVID-19. Clones were sequenced by immunoSEQ multiplex PCR, and TCRdb holds only the in-frame ones, with some missing. Of under 350,000 clones detected, approximately 90% appear once; the ten largest clones hold approximately 4.6%. Input material: peripheral blood. The source is a man aged 35 to 55 with acute or convalescent COVID-19.

The chain employs TRBV7-9 and TRBJ1-5; no clear D. The CDR3 runs to 13 residues. Germline V lookup: CDR1 SEHNR, CDR2 FQNEAQ (reference sequence). V lost 4 bases and J lost 4, with 8 bases in between. The CDR3 nucleotides are TGTGCCAGCAGCTCCACATTAAATCAGCCCCAGCATTTT. Its translation: CASSSTLNQPQHF.

CDR3 amino acids: CASSESFTYEQYF. CDR3 nucleotides: TGTGCCAGCAGTGAATCGTTTACTTACGAGCAGTACTTC. This sequence joins TRBV6-1 and TRBJ2-7; no clear D. The CDR3 extends over 13 amino acids. From germline, CDR1 is MNHNS and CDR2 SASEGT. The V end lost 2 bases, the J end lost 4 bases, and 9 bases lay between the germline ends.

V is TRBV5-6 and J is TRBJ1-6; D unresolved. The CDR3 is 15 residues long. The germline gives CDR1 SGHDT, CDR2 YYEEEE. With 3 bases removed from V and 6 bases from J, the gap between germline ends came to 13 bases. CDR3 in amino acids: CASSSSRRGNSPLHF. The CDR3 region has the DNA TGTGCCAGCAGCTCGTCGCGCAGAGGTAATTCACCCCTCCACTTT. Full variable domain (missing parts from reference TRBV5-6 and TRBJ1-6): DAGVTQSPTHLIKTRGQQVTLRCSPKSGHDTVSWYQQALGQGPQFIFQYYEEEERQRGNFPDRFSGHQFPNYSSELNVNALLLGDSALYLCASSSSRRGNSPLHFGNGTRLTVT.

This chain joins TRBV5-1 and TRBJ1-1; 8 bases agree with TRBD1. V shed 5 bases and J 1 base; nucleotides not matched to a gene: 7. The germline V gene encodes CDR1 SGHRS and CDR2 YFSETQ. The CDR3 runs to 15 residues. The CDR3 sequence is CASSRQGRENTEAFF. The CDR3 DNA reads TGCGCCAGCAGTAGACAGGGGAGAGAGAACACTGAAGCTTTCTTT.